This TCR beta chain was obtained from a study of CD8 T cells in ankylosing spondylitis. Findings and caveats of the study: In synovial fluid and blood from reactive arthritis, some motif variants were previously reported. Clones tied to disease were said to be significantly enriched in matched ankylosing spondylitis synovial fluid. Blood from ankylosing spondylitis patients appeared to carry a characteristic roughly 8-variant TCR beta motif.

TCRdb re-analysed the 5' RACE reads in MiXCR, keeping a single row per CDR3 protein. The repertoire has tens of thousands of distinct CDR3 sequences, 27% of them found once; the top ten carry over 50%. V was cut by 5 bases and J by 9 bases, with 16 bases left in between. The CDR3 runs to 13 residues. Germline CDR1 SGHAT, CDR2 FQDESV (reference sequence). This clonotype was found a few times. Its target is not known. This chain connects TRBV11-1 to TRBJ1-1; D uncertain. Source material: blood, either unsorted or a sorted T cell fraction (not recorded which). This TCR derives from a male donor with ankylosing spondylitis or in good health (not recorded which). The CDR3 reads CASSRTAGSQAFF. The CDR3 DNA is TGTGCCAGCAGCCGAACCGCCGGCTCTCAAGCTTTCTTT.